These T cell receptor beta chains were read from a single sample in a study of control samples from healthy donors and cancer patients. Profiled with immunoSEQ multiplex PCR; TCRdb holds only in-frame clones, not every one. The sample lists roughly 88,000 clones; 90% to 95% were seen once. Sequences were obtained from blood. Receptors were obtained from a man aged 50 to 59 in good health. CDR3s include the opening cysteine and the closing phenylalanine or tryptophan. A D gene is named only where the DNA matches it firmly. Some rows mark clone size as missing; the rest say once, few, many or name a class of expanded clone.

TRBV2,.,TRBJ2-7,.,TGTGCCAGCCTTTTCCCCGGGACTTCCTACGAGCAGTACTTC,CASLFPGTSYEQYF
TRBV10-3,.,TRBJ1-1,.,TGTGCCATCAAAACCGGGCCGACGAACACTGAAGCTTTCTTT,CAIKTGPTNTEAFF
TRBV5-1,.,TRBJ1-5,.,TGCGCCAGCAGCTCGGGGGAATATAGCAATCAGCCCCAGCATTTT,CASSSGEYSNQPQHF
TRBV21-1,.,TRBJ2-4,.,TGTGCCAGCAGCGCACGAGGGGTCACAAGGGGAGTTCTCGAGAAAAACATTCAGTACTTC,CASSARGVTRGVLEKNIQYF
TRBV7-2,.,TRBJ1-2,TRBD1,TGTGCCAGCAGCTTAGGGGGACAGGGCCCCGGGCACTATGGCTACACCTTC,CASSLGGQGPGHYGYTF
TRBV3-1/TRBV3-2,few,TRBJ2-1,TRBD2,TGTGCCAGCAGCCCCCATGGAGCGGGGGTAAATGAGCAGTTCTTC,CASSPHGAGVNEQFF
TRBV7-9,.,TRBJ2-2,TRBD1,TGTGCCAGCAGCCCATGGGGACAGAGTCACACCGGGGAGCTGTTTTTT,CASSPWGQSHTGELFF
TRBV28,.,TRBJ1-1,.,TGTGCCAGCAGGTCGGACAGTATGAACACTGAAGCTTTCTTT,CASRSDSMNTEAFF
TRBV3-1/TRBV3-2,few,TRBJ1-1,.,TGTGCCAGCAGCCTGGGGACGAGTACTGAAGCTTTCTTT,CASSLGTSTEAFF
TRBV5-1,.,TRBJ2-7,TRBD2,TGCGCCAGCAGCTTAGCGGGGGATTCCTACGAGCAGTACTTC,CASSLAGDSYEQYF
TRBV5-6,.,TRBJ2-7,.,TGTGCCAGCACCCAGGGAAGAACCTACGAGCAGTACTTC,CASTQGRTYEQYF
TRBV7-9,.,TRBJ1-6,.,TGTGCCAGCAGCTTAAGGGGGGGGTCACCCCTCCACTTT,CASSLRGGSPLHF
TRBV7-7,.,TRBJ2-5,TRBD1,TGTGCCAGCAGCTTAGGAGGACAGGGGGCGTCAGAGACCCAGTACTTC,CASSLGGQGASETQYF
TRBV4-1,.,TRBJ1-2,.,TGCGCCAGCAGCCAAGATGAACAGTTTTTATATGGCTACACCTTC,CASSQDEQFLYGYTF
TRBV20-1,.,TRBJ2-5,TRBD2,TGCAGTGCTAGTTCGGGGGGAGAGACCCAGTACTTC,CSASSGGETQYF
TRBV11-1,once,TRBJ2-3,.,TGTGCCAGCAGCTCGGACGTCACAGATACGCAGTATTTT,CASSSDVTDTQYF
TRBV19,.,TRBJ1-3,.,TGTGCCAGTAGTTTCGGGGAGAGCTCTGGAAACACCATATATTTT,CASSFGESSGNTIYF
TRBV7-9,.,TRBJ1-2,.,TGTGCCAGCAGCGACCCACAGAGGAACTATGGCTACACCTTC,CASSDPQRNYGYTF
TRBV7-6,.,TRBJ2-7,.,TGTGCCAGCAGCTTCCAATTGGGGGACGAGCAGTACTTC,CASSFQLGDEQYF
TRBV5-1,few,TRBJ1-1,TRBD1,TGCGCCAGCAGCTCCCAGGGGGACACTGAAGCTTTCTTT,CASSSQGDTEAFF
TRBV6-5,.,TRBJ1-1,.,TGTGCCAGCACCCAGGGGCCCGCGAACACTGAAGCTTTCTTT,CASTQGPANTEAFF
TRBV5-1,.,TRBJ1-2,TRBD1,TGCGCCAGCAGCTTAGGCAGGGGGGCTAACTATGGCTACACCTTC,CASSLGRGANYGYTF
TRBV5-6,.,TRBJ1-2,.,TGTGCCACCAGGCGGGGGGGAGGCTACACCTTC,CATRRGGGYTF
TRBV10-3,.,TRBJ2-7,TRBD1,TGTGCCATCAGTGAGAGGGGGACAGGGACCGACGAGCAGTACTTC,CAISERGTGTDEQYF